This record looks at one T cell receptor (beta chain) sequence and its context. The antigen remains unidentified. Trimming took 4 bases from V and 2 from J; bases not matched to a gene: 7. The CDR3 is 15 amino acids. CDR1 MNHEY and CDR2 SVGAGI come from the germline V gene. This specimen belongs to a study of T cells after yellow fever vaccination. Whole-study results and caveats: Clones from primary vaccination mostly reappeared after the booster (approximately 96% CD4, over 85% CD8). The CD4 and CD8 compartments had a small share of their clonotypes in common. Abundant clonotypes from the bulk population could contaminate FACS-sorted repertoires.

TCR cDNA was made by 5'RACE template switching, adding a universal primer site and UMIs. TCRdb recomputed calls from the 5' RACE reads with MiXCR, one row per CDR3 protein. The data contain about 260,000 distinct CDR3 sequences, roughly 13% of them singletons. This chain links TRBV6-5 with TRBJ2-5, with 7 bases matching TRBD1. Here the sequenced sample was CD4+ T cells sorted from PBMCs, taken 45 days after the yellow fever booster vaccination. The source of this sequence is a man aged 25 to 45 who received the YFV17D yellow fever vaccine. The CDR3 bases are TGTGCCAGCAGTTCACCGGGACAGCCGCAAGAGACCCAGTACTTC. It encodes CASSSPGQPQETQYF.